Described below is a single T cell receptor (beta chain) sequence and its context. The antigen is undetermined. The sample belongs to a study of cytotoxic CD8 clonotypes in ibrutinib-treated CLL. Study overall: Averaging across samples gave approximately 260,000 productive templates and more than 80,000 productive rearrangements. General observations from the study: Sustained-remission patients were sampled at one set of times and progressing patients at different ones. Clonality increased with ibrutinib response but returned toward baseline at progression. Clonality (at baseline) was higher than in age-matched healthy donors and tracked circulating CD8+ T-cell counts.

CDR3 length: 13 amino acids. Trimming removed 2 bases at V and 0 bases at J, with 5 bases between. Germline V gene data show CDR1 as LNHDA and CDR2 as SQIVND (reference sequence). Libraries were prepared by immunoSEQ multiplex PCR; TCRdb keeps only in-frame clonotypes and omits some of them. The table shows about 25,000 clones, with 85% occurring only once. Material: PBMCs, obtained after 24 months of ibrutinib treatment. The chain links TRBV19 to TRBJ2-7; D is unresolved. The sequence was obtained from a human donor with chronic lymphocytic leukemia. CDR3 coding DNA: TGTGCCAGTAGTATAAGTAACTCCTACGAGCAGTACTTC. This translates into CASSISNSYEQYF.